This is a list of T cell receptor beta chains from one sample in a study of long-term antiretroviral therapy in people with HIV. Generated by immunoSEQ multiplex PCR, the TCRdb table keeps only in-frame clones and is missing some. The repertoire holds 19,000 or so clones, with around 80% as singletons. Material: unsorted PBMCs, obtained at the start of antiretroviral therapy, before treatment. Receptors originate from a woman in her thirties or forties with HIV. The CDR3 runs from the conserved cysteine through the conserved F or W. The D gene is left open where the match is weak. The size field is filled for only some rows; it gives once, few, many or a size class.

V	size	D	length	J	CDR3	DNA
TRBV19	.	TRBD2	16	TRBJ2-5	CASSIGGLKSKETQYF	TGTGCCAGTAGTATCGGGGGACTAAAAAGTAAAGAGACCCAGTACTTC
TRBV6-5	.	.	13	TRBJ1-1	CASSAGGNTEAFF	TGTGCCAGCAGTGCCGGAGGGAACACTGAAGCTTTCTTT
TRBV6-5	.	.	14	TRBJ1-2	CASSYSVVASGYTF	TGTGCCAGCAGTTACTCCGTAGTCGCTTCCGGCTACACCTTC
TRBV5-1	.	.	14	TRBJ2-7	CASRDPDSPNEQYF	TGCGCCAGCAGGGATCCCGACAGCCCTAACGAGCAGTACTTC
TRBV9	.	.	15	TRBJ1-1	CASSVDVSWGTEAFF	TGTGCCAGCAGCGTAGATGTCAGTTGGGGCACTGAAGCTTTCTTT
TRBV13	.	.	13	TRBJ2-5	CASSEGGGKTQYF	TGTGCCAGCAGTGAGGGGGGCGGGAAGACCCAGTACTTC
TRBV19	.	.	14	TRBJ1-5	CASSIFQDNQPQHF	TGTGCCAGTAGTATTTTTCAGGACAATCAGCCCCAGCATTTT
TRBV28	once	TRBD1	14	TRBJ1-2	CASSLMRTGYGYTF	TGTGCCAGCAGTTTAATGAGGACAGGCTATGGCTACACCTTC
TRBV21-1	.	.	15	TRBJ1-2	CASSKAGQGGNGYTF	TGTGCCAGCAGCAAAGCGGGACAGGGAGGGAATGGCTACACCTTC
TRBV28	.	TRBD1	15	TRBJ1-6	CASRTTGLTHSPLHF	TGTGCCAGCAGAACGACAGGGCTGACTCATTCACCCCTCCACTTT
TRBV6-6	.	TRBD1	16	TRBJ1-1	CASSYGTGIMNTEAFF	TGTGCCAGCAGTTACGGGACAGGGATCATGAACACTGAAGCTTTCTTT
TRBV7-2	.	.	16	TRBJ1-4	CASSPRPIGANEKLFF	TGTGCCAGCAGCCCCCGGCCAATTGGAGCTAATGAAAAACTGTTTTTT
TRBV5-5	.	.	14	TRBJ1-2	CASSLVEGAYGYTF	TGTGCCAGCAGCTTGGTAGAGGGAGCCTATGGCTACACCTTC
TRBV27	.	.	13	TRBJ2-5	CASSYLYQETQYF	TGTGCCAGCAGTTACCTGTACCAAGAGACCCAGTACTTC
TRBV4-1	.	TRBD1	17	TRBJ1-2	CASSQDTGTGPNYGYTF	TGCGCCAGCAGCCAAGATACCGGGACAGGGCCTAACTATGGCTACACCTTC
TRBV19	.	.	14	TRBJ1-1	CASTPWGTDTEAFF	TGTGCCAGTACTCCTTGGGGGACGGACACTGAAGCTTTCTTT
TRBV19	.	TRBD1	11	TRBJ2-7	CASSPGQKQYF	TGTGCCAGTAGTCCGGGACAGAAGCAGTACTTC
TRBV19	.	.	13	TRBJ2-3	CASSMVGRDTQYF	TGTGCCAGTAGTATGGTGGGTCGGGATACGCAGTATTTT
TRBV6-6	.	.	13	TRBJ2-3	CASRGLSTDTQYF	TGTGCCAGCCGGGGGCTATCCACAGATACGCAGTATTTT
TRBV4-1	.	.	13	TRBJ2-3	CASSQELPDTQYF	TGCGCCAGCAGCCAAGAACTTCCAGATACGCAGTATTTT
TRBV4-1	few	TRBD2	14	TRBJ2-2	CASSHSTSAGELFF	TGCGCCAGCAGCCATTCCACTAGCGCTGGGGAGCTGTTTTTT
TRBV19	.	.	14	TRBJ2-2	CASSIWQGMGELFF	TGTGCCAGTAGTATCTGGCAGGGGATGGGGGAGCTGTTTTTT
TRBV2	.	.	12	TRBJ2-1	CASSLMGNEQFF	TGTGCCAGCAGCCTAATGGGAAATGAGCAGTTCTTC
TRBV2	.	.	11	TRBJ2-7	CASSLTYEQYF	TGTGCCAGCAGTTTGACCTACGAGCAGTACTTC
TRBV19	.	TRBD1	18	TRBJ2-7	CASTRGDRALRNSYEQYF	TGTGCCAGTACCAGGGGGGACAGGGCCCTCCGAAACTCATACGAGCAGTACTTC
TRBV28	few	.	14	TRBJ1-6	CASSIRDLDSPLHF	TGTGCCAGCAGTATCCGGGATTTGGATTCACCCCTCCACTTT
TRBV4-3	.	.	15	TRBJ1-4	CASSQVVGGGEKLFF	TGCGCCAGCAGCCAAGTAGTCGGGGGTGGTGAAAAACTGTTTTTT
TRBV30	.	.	12	TRBJ2-3	CAWSVSADTQYF	TGTGCCTGGAGTGTCTCCGCAGATACGCAGTATTTT
TRBV5-1	few	.	17	TRBJ1-1	CASSLESGGGGNTEAFF	TGCGCCAGCAGCTTGGAGTCGGGTGGGGGAGGGAACACTGAAGCTTTCTTT
TRBV5-6	.	.	12	TRBJ2-7	CASSFNEGEQYF	TGTGCCAGCAGCTTTAATGAGGGCGAGCAGTACTTC
TRBV2	.	.	14	TRBJ2-5	CASSEPAQTVTQYF	TGTGCCAGCAGTGAACCTGCCCAGACGGTGACCCAGTACTTC
TRBV5-5	.	TRBD1	13	TRBJ1-6	CASSYDRGSPLHF	TGTGCCAGCAGCTACGACAGGGGGTCACCCCTCCACTTT
TRBV7-2	.	TRBD2	16	TRBJ2-2	CASSSLGGGAGGELFF	TGTGCCAGCAGCTCCCTGGGCGGGGGGGCGGGCGGGGAGCTGTTTTTT
TRBV27	.	TRBD2	12	TRBJ2-2	CGAGELPGELFF	TGTGGAGCGGGGGAACTCCCCGGGGAGCTGTTTTTT
TRBV6-5	.	.	15	TRBJ2-3	CASSTSETVTDTQYF	TGTGCCAGCAGTACATCAGAGACAGTCACGGATACGCAGTATTTT
TRBV28	.	.	13	TRBJ2-7	CAAGQGLTYEQYF	TGCGCCGCGGGGCAGGGGCTGACCTACGAGCAGTACTTC
TRBV13	.	.	16	TRBJ2-1	CASSLSGGLAYNEQFF	TGTGCCAGCAGCCTGTCCGGGGGGCTGGCCTACAATGAGCAGTTCTTC
TRBV7-9	.	.	12	TRBJ1-1	CASSKMNTEAFF	TGTGCCAGCAGCAAGATGAACACTGAAGCTTTCTTT
TRBV7-2	.	TRBD2	17	TRBJ2-3	CASSLGLAGGPGDTQYF	TGTGCCAGCAGCTTAGGACTAGCGGGGGGGCCAGGGGATACGCAGTATTTT
TRBV11-2	.	TRBD2	17	TRBJ2-3	CASSTRGVAGYTDTQYF	TGTGCCAGCAGCACCCGCGGGGTAGCGGGCTACACAGATACGCAGTATTTT
TRBV27	.	.	14	TRBJ2-5	CASSLLGSFGTQYF	TGTGCCAGCAGTTTATTGGGTAGCTTCGGGACCCAGTACTTC
TRBV27	.	.	13	TRBJ1-1	CASSSRMNTEAFF	TGTGCCAGCAGTTCTAGGATGAACACTGAAGCTTTCTTT
TRBV5-4	.	.	18	TRBJ2-3	CASSLAMEGGRNTDTQYF	TGTGCCAGCAGCTTGGCGATGGAGGGGGGCCGTAACACAGATACGCAGTATTTT
TRBV30	.	TRBD1	13	TRBJ2-5	CAWSHTGVETQYF	TGTGCCTGGAGTCATACAGGGGTAGAGACCCAGTACTTC
TRBV27	once	TRBD1	15	TRBJ1-1	CASSFLDRGFTEAFF	TGTGCCAGCAGTTTCTTGGACAGGGGGTTCACTGAAGCTTTCTTT
TRBV7-3	.	.	14	TRBJ1-2	CASSLAGSNYGYTF	TGTGCCAGCAGCTTAGCAGGGTCCAACTATGGCTACACCTTC
TRBV9	.	.	16	TRBJ1-4	CASSLGTAATNEKLFF	TGTGCCAGCAGCTTAGGGACCGCGGCAACTAATGAAAAACTGTTTTTT
TRBV28	.	.	15	TRBJ2-7	CATRGKRGVRYEQYF	TGTGCCACCCGGGGGAAGCGAGGAGTAAGGTACGAGCAGTACTTC
TRBV2	.	TRBD1	16	TRBJ2-7	CASSEEQDRGLYEQYF	TGTGCCAGCAGTGAAGAACAGGACAGGGGTCTATACGAGCAGTACTTC
TRBV4-3	once	TRBD1	15	TRBJ2-5	CASSQEDRDQETQYF	TGCGCCAGCAGCCAAGAGGACAGGGATCAAGAGACCCAGTACTTC
TRBV29-1	.	.	13	TRBJ2-3	CSLGGTSTDTQYF	TGCAGCTTAGGGGGGACAAGCACAGATACGCAGTATTTT